These T cell receptor beta chains were read from a single sample in a study of beta chain features in type 1 diabetes. Sequencing was performed with immunoSEQ multiplex PCR; in TCRdb, only in-frame clones are kept and a portion is missing. Among 500,000 to 800,000 clones listed, roughly an eighth were seen once. Material: naive CD4+ T cells from blood. The receptors come from a man aged 25 to 40 with type 1 diabetes. The CDR3 runs from the conserved cysteine through the conserved F or W. The D gene is left open where the match is weak.

TRBV6-5	-	TRBJ2-5	CASSYSGTLETQYF
TRBV5-1	-	TRBJ2-6	CASSRLGQANVLTF
TRBV5-4	TRBD1	TRBJ2-5	CASSSGTGVGMKETQYF
TRBV9	TRBD1	TRBJ2-7	CASSLGLLTGSSYEQYF
TRBV5-1	-	TRBJ2-7	CASSQGLTSYEQYF
TRBV7-9	TRBD2	TRBJ2-3	CASSWAWTSGGHTQYF
TRBV7-2	-	TRBJ1-5	CASSLGTGGGPQHF
TRBV18	TRBD1	TRBJ2-7	CASSTGQGAKVDEQYF
TRBV4-1	TRBD1	TRBJ2-3	CASSQDAGGADTQYF
TRBV11-2	-	TRBJ2-7	CASRSSHGTHSYEQYF
TRBV18	-	TRBJ2-2	CASSPTNQAGELFF
TRBV29-1	TRBD1	TRBJ1-2	CSVAGQVGYTF
TRBV28	-	TRBJ1-2	CASSLLGRNYGYTF
TRBV9	-	TRBJ1-1	CASSPEGYTEAFF